This record concerns one TCR beta chain sequence. In the authors' workflow: Quantification of nucleated cells was approximated via reference gene primer amplification. The data were produced by immunoSEQ multiplex PCR, yet TCRdb's version contains in-frame clones alone and is incomplete. The DNA was the basis for D and trimming; V, J and clone size are from that table. There are some 330,000 clones in the sample; roughly 88% occur only once, and approximately 4% lies in the top ten. This sample was included in a study of blood T cell repertoires in COVID-19. Study overall: Donors in the United States, Italy and Spain gave samples during acute or convalescent COVID-19. T cells, B-cell-depleted T cells, or PBMCs supplied cDNA or gDNA.

Germline V CDR1 and CDR2: SGHRS, YFSETQ. Germline trimming cut 4 bases from V and 6 bases from J; bases unmatched to any gene: 10. This CDR3 is built from 15 residues. The sample taken for sequencing was peripheral blood. The TCR sequence derives from a woman aged 50 to 60 with active or convalescent COVID-19. The chain couples TRBV5-1 to TRBJ2-3; 8 bases agree with TRBD2. The DNA for the CDR3 is TGCGCCAGCAGCCCTCGGGGGGGGCCCCGGGATACGCAGTATTTT. Translation gives CASSPRGGPRDTQYF.